This T cell receptor (beta chain) was profiled in a study of graft-versus-host responses after intestinal transplantation. As regards this clone: The antigen remains undetermined.

Losses at the gene ends were 2 bases for V and 3 bases for J; bases not matched to a gene: 2. Germline lookup yields CDR1 SGHAT and CDR2 FQNNGV. The CDR3 runs to 14 residues. Study conclusions and caveats: Ileal or blood samples showed some GvH clones first, and such clones were also found in recipient marrow.

The method was immunoSEQ multiplex PCR; TCRdb's version includes in-frame clones alone and lacks a portion of them. Among under 85,000 clones listed, roughly 91% were seen once. The V gene is TRBV11-2, the J gene TRBJ2-7, with 9 positions matching TRBD1. The TCR comes from a human donor who received an intestinal transplant. Sequenced material: unstimulated CD8+ T cells sorted from spleen or lymph node cells, taken before intestinal transplant. In DNA form, the CDR3 reads TGTGCCAGCAGCTTACCGGGACAGGGCTACGAGCAGTACTTC. Translation: CASSLPGQGYEQYF. Looking up the rest from reference TRBV11-2 and TRBJ2-7 gives the full variable domain: EAGVAQSPRYKIIEKRQSVAFWCNPISGHATLYWYQQILGQGPKLLIQFQNNGVVDDSQLPKDRFSAERLKGVDSTLKIQPAKLEDSAVYLCASSLPGQGYEQYFGPGTRLTVT.